The 18 T cell receptor beta chains below were found in one sample sequenced in a study of beta chain features in type 1 diabetes. What these receptors recognize is not known. The sequenced template was cDNA made from the entire isolated RNA. Profiled with immunoSEQ multiplex PCR; TCRdb holds only in-frame clones, not every one. This sample yields roughly 730,000 clones, of which around an eighth are seen a single time; less than 0.025% belongs to the top ten. Whole-study results and caveats: Moderately but significantly shorter TCRB CDR3s were found in Type 1 diabetes patients in all four CD4+ subsets.

Sequencing was done on a sample of naive CD4+ T cells from blood. These receptors were collected from a man younger than 35 with type 1 diabetes.

This clone was seen only a few times. The chain combines TRBV7-7 with TRBJ2-1, with D perhaps assigned TRBD1 or TRBD2 (5 bases each). The germline V and J ends were trimmed by 1 base and 6 bases, with 13 bases remaining between them. The germline V gene has CDR1 SSHAT and CDR2 FNYEAQ (reference sequence). The CDR3 sequence is 15 residues long. CDR3 region: CASSLGDRTTNEQFF. As DNA, the CDR3 is TGTGCCAGCAGCTTAGGGGACCGTACCACCAATGAGCAGTTCTTC.

This clone was seen a handful of times. V gene TRBV23-1 combines with J gene TRBJ2-7, with D hard to call. TRBV23-1 is reported as an ORF; its role is uncertain. Trimming took 0 bases from V and 2 from J, leaving 14 bases between them. The CDR3 consists of 16 residues. In nucleotides, the CDR3 is TGCGCCAGCAGTCAATCGGTTGGCAGCCTACCCTACGAGCAGTACTTC. This encodes CASSQSVGSLPYEQYF.

V usage is TRBV30 and J usage is TRBJ2-7, with 9 bases matching TRBD2. The CDR3 covers 14 residues. With V trimmed by 1 base and J by 3 bases, 4 bases remained unmatched. Germline V CDR1 and CDR2: GTSNPN, SVGIG (reference sequence). CDR3 DNA: TGTGCCTGGAGTGACCGCGGGAGGGACTACGAGCAGTACTTC. Amino acids: CAWSDRGRDYEQYF.

V usage is TRBV5-1 and J usage is TRBJ2-3; TRBD1 aligns across 11 bases. The CDR3 spans 15 residues. The germline V gene encodes CDR1 SGHRS and CDR2 YFSETQ. The J segment lost 6 bases and the V segment lost 4 bases, leaving 7 bases of the junction unmatched. CDR3 amino acids: CASSRTGGEGDTQYF. CDR3 nucleotide sequence: TGCGCCAGCAGCCGGACAGGGGGCGAAGGGGATACGCAGTATTTT.

The table lists this clone with a few counts. The V and J genes are TRBV25-1 and TRBJ1-2; 9 bases line up with TRBD1. Germline CDR1 and CDR2: MGHDK and SYGVNS. This CDR3 region has 17 residues. The ends lost 3 bases at V and 0 bases at J; junction bases unmatched: 8. The CDR3 bases are TGTGCCAGCAGTGATCTGGGACAGGGAGCGGCTAACTATGGCTACACCTTC. Protein sequence: CASSDLGQGAANYGYTF.

The V call is TRBV10-3, the J call TRBJ1-1; D uncertain. The ends were cut back, 0 bases at V and 11 bases at J, with 13 bases in the middle. The CDR3 runs 13 residues. CDR1 is ENHRY, CDR2 SYGVKD, per germline. CDR3 region: CAISESDLTRAFF. The CDR3 nucleotides are TGTGCCATCAGTGAGTCAGATCTTACCAGGGCTTTCTTT.

This clone was observed a handful of times. This chain joins TRBV7-8 and TRBJ2-1, with no clear D. Trimming cost V 4 bases and J 10 bases, with 14 bases left between them. CDR3 size: 13 residues. Looked up from germline, CDR1 is SGHVS and CDR2 is FQNEAQ. Here the CDR3 reads CASSSETATEQFF. In DNA, the CDR3 is TGTGCCAGCAGCTCGGAGACGGCCACGGAGCAGTTCTTC.

This clone was observed a handful of times. This chain joins TRBV4-1 and TRBJ1-3; no clear D. CDR3 length: 16 amino acids. The V gene lost 7 bases and the J gene lost 0 bases, with 16 bases spanning the gap. Per germline, CDR1 MGHRA and CDR2 YSYEKL. Here the CDR3 DNA reads TGCGCCAGCACCTCGGGTGGCGCCAACTCTGGAAACACCATATATTTT. It encodes CASTSGGANSGNTIYF.

Only a few counts were recorded for this clone. The chain carries TRBV9 and TRBJ2-1, with a possible D match to TRBD1 (6 bases). The CDR3 extends over 15 amino acids. From germline, CDR1 is SGDLS and CDR2 YYNGEE. With 4 bases removed from V and 3 bases from J, the gap between germline ends came to 14 bases. The CDR3 sequence: CASSYRDTYYNEQFF. The CDR3, as DNA: TGTGCCAGCAGCTATCGGGACACGTACTACAATGAGCAGTTCTTC.

J is TRBJ2-5 and V is TRBV25-1; a weak D match, TRBD1 (6 bases). The CDR3 covers 15 residues. V lost 5 bases and J 4 bases, leaving 17 bases between the germline ends. CDR1 is MGHDK and CDR2 is SYGVNS in the germline V gene. The CDR3 spells CASSNPGQVPETQYF. The DNA for the CDR3 is TGTGCCAGCAGTAACCCGGGACAAGTCCCAGAGACCCAGTACTTC. Supplemented by reference TRBV25-1 and TRBJ2-5, the full variable domain reads EADIYQTPRYLVIGTGKKITLECSQTMGHDKMYWYQQDPGMELHLIHYSYGVNSTEKGDLSSESTVSRIRTEHFPLTLESARPSHTSQYLCASSNPGQVPETQYFGPGTRLLVL.

The sample holds a few counts of this clone. The chain is built from TRBV18 and TRBJ1-2; no clear D. CDR1 and CDR2 from the germline V gene are KGHSH and LQKENI. This CDR3 has 14 residues. Trimming pared 3 bases from V and 2 bases from J, leaving 10 bases between. In DNA, the CDR3 is TGTGCCAGCTCACCCGCCCTGGCGAACTATGGCTACACCTTC. Protein product: CASSPALANYGYTF.

The chain uses TRBV30 and TRBJ1-1, with no clear D. The germline V and J ends were trimmed by 3 bases and 7 bases, with 6 bases remaining between them. The CDR3 is 10 residues long. Germline V CDR1 and CDR2: GTSNPN, SVGIG (reference sequence). The CDR3 bases are TGTGCCTGGAGGGTGCATGAAGCTTTCTTT. This codes for CAWRVHEAFF. Variable domain in full (rest from reference TRBV30 and TRBJ1-1): SQTIHQWPATLVQPVGSPLSLECTVEGTSNPNLYWYRQAAGRGLQLLFYSVGIGQISSEVPQNLSASRPQDRQFILSSKKLLLSDSGFYLCAWRVHEAFFGQGTRLTVV.

V usage is TRBV2 and J usage is TRBJ1-5; D call uncertain. There are 12 residues in the CDR3. V was clipped by 3 bases and J by 5 bases, with 5 bases between them. CDR1 and CDR2 (germline): SNHLY, FYNNEI. CDR3 in amino acids: CASSDVHQPQHF. CDR3 sequence (DNA): TGTGCCAGCAGTGACGTCCATCAGCCCCAGCATTTT.

The rearrangement links TRBV30 to TRBJ1-6, with 7 bases matching TRBD1. Germline values: CDR1 GTSNPN, CDR2 SVGIG (reference sequence). Trimming cost V 5 bases and J 1 base; bases outside gene matches: 5. The CDR3 length is 15 residues. CDR3 in amino acids: CAWLAGGSYNSPLHF. The CDR3 bases are TGTGCCTGGCTCGCAGGGGGTTCCTATAATTCACCCCTCCACTTT.

The genes are TRBV10-3 and TRBJ2-3; TRBD1 matches 7 bases. The J segment lost 3 bases and the V segment lost 2 bases, leaving 8 bases of the junction unmatched. Germline loops: CDR1 ENHRY, CDR2 SYGVKD. The CDR3 runs to 16 residues. As DNA, the CDR3 is TGTGCCATCAGTGAGGTCCGGGACAGCAGAACAGATACGCAGTATTTT. The encoded protein is CAISEVRDSRTDTQYF.

Written as DNA, the CDR3 is TGTGCCAGCAGTTACTCGATGGGTGTCTCCTACGAGCAGTACTTC. As protein: CASSYSMGVSYEQYF. V and J are TRBV6-5 and TRBJ2-7; D is unclear. The CDR3 runs 15 residues. CDR1 and CDR2 from the germline V gene are MNHEY and SVGAGI. V was shortened by 0 bases and J by 0 bases, with 9 bases between the two germline ends.

V usage is TRBV6-5 and J usage is TRBJ1-6; 8 positions match TRBD1. V lost 6 bases to trimming and J lost 7 bases; unmatched junction nucleotides: 8. The CDR3 runs 15 residues. Germline CDR1 and CDR2: MNHEY and SVGAGI. CDR3 sequence: CASSPDRASNSPLHF. The DNA of the CDR3 is TGTGCCAGCAGCCCGGACAGGGCTAGCAATTCACCCCTCCACTTT.

The chain employs TRBV7-6 and TRBJ1-1, with 7 nucleotides matching TRBD1. Trimming took 4 bases from V and 1 from J; bases not matched to a gene: 3. This CDR3 spans 14 amino acids. Germline V lookup: CDR1 SGHVS, CDR2 FNYEAQ. CDR3 sequence: CASSYWTGNTEAFF. The CDR3 coding sequence is TGTGCCAGCAGCTACTGGACAGGGAACACTGAAGCTTTCTTT.